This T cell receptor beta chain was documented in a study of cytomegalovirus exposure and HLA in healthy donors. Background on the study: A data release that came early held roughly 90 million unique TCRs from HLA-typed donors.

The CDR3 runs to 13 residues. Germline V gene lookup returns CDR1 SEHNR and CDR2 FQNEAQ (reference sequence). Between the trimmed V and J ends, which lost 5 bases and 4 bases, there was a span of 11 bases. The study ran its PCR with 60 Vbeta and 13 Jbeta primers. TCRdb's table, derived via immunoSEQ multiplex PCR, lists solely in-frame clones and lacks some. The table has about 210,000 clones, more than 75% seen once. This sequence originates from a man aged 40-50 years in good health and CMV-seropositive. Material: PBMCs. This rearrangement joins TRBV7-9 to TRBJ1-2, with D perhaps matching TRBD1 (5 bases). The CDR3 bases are TGTGCCAGCAGCCGGGGGGAGAGCTATGGCTACACCTTC. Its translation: CASSRGESYGYTF.